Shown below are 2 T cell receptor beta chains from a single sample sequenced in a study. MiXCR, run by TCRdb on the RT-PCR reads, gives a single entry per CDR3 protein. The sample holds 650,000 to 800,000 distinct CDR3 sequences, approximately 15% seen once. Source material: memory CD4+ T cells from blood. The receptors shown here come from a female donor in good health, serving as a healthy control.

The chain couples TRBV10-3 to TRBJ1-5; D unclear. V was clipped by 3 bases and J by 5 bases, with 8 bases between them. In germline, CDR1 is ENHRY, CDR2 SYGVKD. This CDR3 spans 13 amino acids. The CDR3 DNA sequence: TGTGCCATCAGTGAAGTCCGAGATCAGCCCCAGCATTTT. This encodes CAISEVRDQPQHF.

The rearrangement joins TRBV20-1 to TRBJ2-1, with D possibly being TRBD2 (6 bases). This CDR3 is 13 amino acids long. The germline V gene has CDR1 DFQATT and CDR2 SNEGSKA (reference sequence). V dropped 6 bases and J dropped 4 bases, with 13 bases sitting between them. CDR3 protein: CSAMGLAYNEQFF. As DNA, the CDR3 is TGCAGTGCCATGGGACTTGCTTACAATGAGCAGTTCTTC.